The clone carrying this TCR beta chain was counted only a few times. The data derive from a study of T-cell reconstitution after alpha-beta-depleted transplantation in children. The TCRbeta library was prepared with unique molecular identifiers. TCRdb reprocessed the PCR reads with MiXCR, giving one entry per CDR3 protein. This sample has around 380,000 distinct CDR3 sequences, with approximately 10% found just once. The material sequenced was PBMCs from the stem cell graft donor, taken from the stem cell graft. This TCR was sampled from a human donor who donated a stem cell graft to a child with acute myeloid leukemia.

CDR3 in amino acids: CASSLGQGGGYTEAFF. In nucleotides, the CDR3 is TGTGCCAGCAGCTTGGGACAGGGTGGTGGTTACACTGAAGCTTTCTTT. J is TRBJ1-1 and V is TRBV5-5, with 7 bases fitting TRBD1. Per the germline V gene, CDR1 is SGHKS and CDR2 is YYEKEE (reference sequence). Germline trimming cut 0 bases from V and 3 bases from J; bases unmatched to any gene: 8. This CDR3 spans 16 amino acids. Looking up the rest from reference TRBV5-5 and TRBJ1-1 gives the full variable domain: DAGVTQSPTHLIKTRGQQVTLRCSPISGHKSVSWYQQVLGQGPQFIFQYYEKEERGRGNFPDRFSARQFPNYSSELNVNALLLGDSALYLCASSLGQGGGYTEAFFGQGTRLTVV.